This T cell receptor beta chain originates from a study of sequential checkpoint blockade in melanoma. In the study overall: Arm A got nivolumab then ipilimumab; arm B the reverse, 1:1.

The treatment is: randomized to nivolumab then ipilimumab (arm A) or the reverse (arm B). From thawed PBMCs, live CD3+CD8+ cells negative for CD19 and CD56 were sorted. Germline V gene sequence: CDR1 LGHNA, CDR2 YSLEER. CDR3 length: 13 amino acids. With 4 bases removed from V and 1 base from J, the gap between germline ends came to 7 bases. Assay used: immunoSEQ multiplex PCR; TCRdb lists only in-frame clones, some missing. Of more than 25,000 clones detected, approximately 91% appear once; the ten largest clones hold around 13%. The clonotype comes from a human donor with melanoma. The chain employs TRBV4-3 and TRBJ2-5; the D gene is possibly TRBD2 (6 bases). The material sequenced was CD8+ T cells sorted from blood (inferred from file names), taken from a patient given nivolumab and ipilimumab in sequence. The CDR3 DNA is TGCGCCAGCAGCCGGGGACTCCAAGAGACCCAGTACTTC. Residues: CASSRGLQETQYF.